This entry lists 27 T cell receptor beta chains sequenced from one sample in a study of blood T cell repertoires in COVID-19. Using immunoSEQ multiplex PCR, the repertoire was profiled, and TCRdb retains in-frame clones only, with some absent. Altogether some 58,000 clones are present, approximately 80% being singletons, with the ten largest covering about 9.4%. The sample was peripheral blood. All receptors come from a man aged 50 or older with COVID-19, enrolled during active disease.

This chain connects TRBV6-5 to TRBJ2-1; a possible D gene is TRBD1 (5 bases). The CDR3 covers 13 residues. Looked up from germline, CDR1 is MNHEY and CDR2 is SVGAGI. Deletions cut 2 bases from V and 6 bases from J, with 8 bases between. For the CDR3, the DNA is TGTGCCAGCAGTTACCGGCAGGGCAATGAGCAGTTCTTC. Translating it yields CASSYRQGNEQFF.

CDR3 loop: CACGLLRTEAFF. CDR3 coding DNA: TGTGCCTGCGGACTCCTGAGGACTGAAGCTTTCTTT. This rearrangement joins TRBV30 to TRBJ1-1, with D unresolved. CDR1 is GTSNPN, CDR2 SVGIG, per germline (reference sequence). Between the trimmed V and J ends, which lost 6 bases and 5 bases, there was a span of 13 bases. This CDR3 region has 12 residues.

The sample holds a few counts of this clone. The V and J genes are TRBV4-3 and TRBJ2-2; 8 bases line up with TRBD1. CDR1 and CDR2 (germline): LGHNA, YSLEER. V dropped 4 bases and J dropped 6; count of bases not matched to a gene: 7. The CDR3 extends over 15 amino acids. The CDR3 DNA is TGCGCCAGCAGCCCAGTACAGGGGGACGCCGGGGAGCTGTTTTTT. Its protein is CASSPVQGDAGELFF.

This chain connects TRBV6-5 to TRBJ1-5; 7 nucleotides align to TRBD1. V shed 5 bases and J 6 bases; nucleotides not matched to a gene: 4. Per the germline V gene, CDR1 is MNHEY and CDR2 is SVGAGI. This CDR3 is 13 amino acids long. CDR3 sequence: CASSLTGVQPQHF. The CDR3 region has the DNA TGTGCCAGCAGTCTTACAGGGGTTCAGCCCCAGCATTTT.

The CDR3 coding sequence is TGTGCCAGCAGCCAAGCAGGGGCGCAGAACACTGAAGCTTTCTTT. It specifies CASSQAGAQNTEAFF. The chain employs TRBV3-1 (or the pseudogene TRBV3-2) and TRBJ1-1; a weak D match, TRBD1 (6 bases). The germline V gene has CDR1 LGHDT and CDR2 YNNKEL (reference sequence). Trimming cost V 1 base and J 1 base, with 10 bases left between them. This CDR3 is built from 15 residues.

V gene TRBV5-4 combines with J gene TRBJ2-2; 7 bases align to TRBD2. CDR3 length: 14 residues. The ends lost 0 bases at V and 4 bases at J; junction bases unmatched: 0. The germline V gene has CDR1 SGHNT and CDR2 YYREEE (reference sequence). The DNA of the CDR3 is TGTGCCAGCAGCTTGGGGGAGGGCACCGGGGAGCTGTTTTTT. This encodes CASSLGEGTGELFF.

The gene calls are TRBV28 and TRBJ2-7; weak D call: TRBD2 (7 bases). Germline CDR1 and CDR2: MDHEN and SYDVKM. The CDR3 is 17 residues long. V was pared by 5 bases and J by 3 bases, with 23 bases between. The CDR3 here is CASSGGAPRGGFYEQYF. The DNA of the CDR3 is TGTGCCAGCAGTGGGGGGGCTCCCAGGGGCGGATTCTACGAGCAGTACTTC. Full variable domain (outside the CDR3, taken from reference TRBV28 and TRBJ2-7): DVKVTQSSRYLVKRTGEKVFLECVQDMDHENMFWYRQDPGLGLRLIYFSYDVKMKEKGDIPEGYSVSREKKERFSLILESASTNQTSMYLCASSGGAPRGGFYEQYFGPGTRLTVT.

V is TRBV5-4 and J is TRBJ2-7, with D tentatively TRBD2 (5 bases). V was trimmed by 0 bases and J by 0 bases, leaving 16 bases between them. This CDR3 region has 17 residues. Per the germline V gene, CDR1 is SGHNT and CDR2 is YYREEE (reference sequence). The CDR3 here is CASSLELSGLSSYEQYF. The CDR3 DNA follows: TGTGCCAGCAGCTTGGAACTAAGCGGCCTTAGCTCCTACGAGCAGTACTTC.

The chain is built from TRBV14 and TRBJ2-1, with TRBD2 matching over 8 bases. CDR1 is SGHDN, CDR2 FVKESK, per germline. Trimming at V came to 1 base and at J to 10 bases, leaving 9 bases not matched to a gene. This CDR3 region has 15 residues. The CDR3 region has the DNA TGTGCCAGCAGCCAAGTGAGCGGGAGTAGTCTAGAGCAGTTCTTC. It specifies CASSQVSGSSLEQFF.

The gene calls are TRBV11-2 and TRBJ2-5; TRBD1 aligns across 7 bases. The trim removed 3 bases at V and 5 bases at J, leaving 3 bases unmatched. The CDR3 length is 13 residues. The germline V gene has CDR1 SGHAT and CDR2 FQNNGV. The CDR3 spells CASSFTGEETQYF. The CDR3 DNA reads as TGTGCCAGCAGCTTTACAGGGGAGGAGACCCAGTACTTC.

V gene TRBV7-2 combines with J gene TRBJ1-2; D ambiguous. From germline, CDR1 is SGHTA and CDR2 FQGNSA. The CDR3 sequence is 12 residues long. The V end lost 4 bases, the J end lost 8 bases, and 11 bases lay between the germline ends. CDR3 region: CASSYASQGYTF. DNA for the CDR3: TGTGCCAGCAGCTATGCCTCTCAGGGCTACACCTTC.

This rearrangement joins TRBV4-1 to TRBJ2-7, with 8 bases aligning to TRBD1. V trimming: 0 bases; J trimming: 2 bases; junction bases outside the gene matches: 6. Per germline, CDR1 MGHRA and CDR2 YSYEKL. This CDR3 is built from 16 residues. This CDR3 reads CASSQDGTGPTYEQYF. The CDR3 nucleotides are TGCGCCAGCAGCCAAGATGGGACAGGTCCCACCTACGAGCAGTACTTC.

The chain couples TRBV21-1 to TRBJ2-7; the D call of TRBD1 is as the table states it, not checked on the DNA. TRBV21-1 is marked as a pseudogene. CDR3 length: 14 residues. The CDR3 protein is CASSNPGIAYEQYF. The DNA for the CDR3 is TGTGCCAGCAGCAATCCAGGGATAGCCTACGAGCAGTACTTC.

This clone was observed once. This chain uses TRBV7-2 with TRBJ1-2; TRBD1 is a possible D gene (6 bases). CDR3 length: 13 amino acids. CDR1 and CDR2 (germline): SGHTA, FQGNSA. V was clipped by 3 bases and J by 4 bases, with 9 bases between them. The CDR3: CASSFGQIYGYTF. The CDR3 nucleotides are TGTGCCAGCAGCTTTGGACAGATCTATGGCTACACCTTC.

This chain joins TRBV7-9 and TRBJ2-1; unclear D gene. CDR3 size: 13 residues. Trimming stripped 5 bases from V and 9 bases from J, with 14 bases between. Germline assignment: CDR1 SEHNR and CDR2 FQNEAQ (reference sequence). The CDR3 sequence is CASSPQPGGEQFF. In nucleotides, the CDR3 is TGTGCCAGCAGCCCTCAACCGGGTGGTGAGCAGTTCTTC.

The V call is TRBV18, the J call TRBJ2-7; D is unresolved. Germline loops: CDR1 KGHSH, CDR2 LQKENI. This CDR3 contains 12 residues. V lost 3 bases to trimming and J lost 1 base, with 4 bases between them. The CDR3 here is CASSPNSYEQYF. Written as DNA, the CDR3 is TGTGCCAGCTCACCTAATTCCTACGAGCAGTACTTC.

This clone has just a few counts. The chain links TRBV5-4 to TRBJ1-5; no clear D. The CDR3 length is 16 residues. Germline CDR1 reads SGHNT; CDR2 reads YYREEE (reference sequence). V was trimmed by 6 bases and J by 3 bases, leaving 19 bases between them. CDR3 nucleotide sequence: TGTGCCAGCACGTCAGAACGGGGTGGGGACAATCAGCCCCAGCATTTT. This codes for CASTSERGGDNQPQHF. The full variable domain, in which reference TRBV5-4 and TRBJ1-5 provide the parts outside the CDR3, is ETGVTQSPTHLIKTRGQQVTLRCSSQSGHNTVSWYQQALGQGPQFIFQYYREEENGRGNFPPRFSGLQFPNYSSELNVNALELDDSALYLCASTSERGGDNQPQHFGDGTRLSIL.

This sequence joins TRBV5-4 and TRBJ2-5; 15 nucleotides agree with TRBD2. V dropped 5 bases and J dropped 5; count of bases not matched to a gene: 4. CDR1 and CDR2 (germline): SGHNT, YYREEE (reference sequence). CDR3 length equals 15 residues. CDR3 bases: TGTGCCAGCAGTCGGGGACTAGCGGGAGGCGAGACCCAGTACTTC. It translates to CASSRGLAGGETQYF. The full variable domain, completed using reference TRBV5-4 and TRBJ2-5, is ETGVTQSPTHLIKTRGQQVTLRCSSQSGHNTVSWYQQALGQGPQFIFQYYREEENGRGNFPPRFSGLQFPNYSSELNVNALELDDSALYLCASSRGLAGGETQYFGPGTRLLVL.

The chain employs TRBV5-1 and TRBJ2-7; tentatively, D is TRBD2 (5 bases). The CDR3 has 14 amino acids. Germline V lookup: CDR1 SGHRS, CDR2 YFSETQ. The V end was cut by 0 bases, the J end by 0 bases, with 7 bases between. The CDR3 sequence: CASSLAGVSYEQYF. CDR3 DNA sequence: TGCGCCAGCAGCTTGGCCGGGGTCTCCTACGAGCAGTACTTC. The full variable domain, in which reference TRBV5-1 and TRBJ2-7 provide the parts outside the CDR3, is KAGVTQTPRYLIKTRGQQVTLSCSPISGHRSVSWYQQTPGQGLQFLFEYFSETQRNKGNFPGRFSGRQFSNSRSEMNVSTLELGDSALYLCASSLAGVSYEQYFGPGTRLTVT.

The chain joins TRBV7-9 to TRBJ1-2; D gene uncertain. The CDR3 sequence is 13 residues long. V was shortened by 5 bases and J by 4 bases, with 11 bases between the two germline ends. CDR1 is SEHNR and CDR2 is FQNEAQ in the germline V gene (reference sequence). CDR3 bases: TGTGCCAGCAGCCCTCAACAAACCTATGGCTACACCTTC. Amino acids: CASSPQQTYGYTF.

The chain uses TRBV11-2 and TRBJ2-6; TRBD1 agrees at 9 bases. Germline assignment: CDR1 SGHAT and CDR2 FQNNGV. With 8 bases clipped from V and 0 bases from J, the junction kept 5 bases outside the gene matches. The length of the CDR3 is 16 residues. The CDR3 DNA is TGTGCCAGCCGGGACAGGGCCAACTCTGGGGCCAACGTCCTGACTTTC. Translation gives CASRDRANSGANVLTF. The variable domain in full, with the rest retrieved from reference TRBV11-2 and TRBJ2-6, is EAGVAQSPRYKIIEKRQSVAFWCNPISGHATLYWYQQILGQGPKLLIQFQNNGVVDDSQLPKDRFSAERLKGVDSTLKIQPAKLEDSAVYLCASRDRANSGANVLTFGAGSRLTVL.

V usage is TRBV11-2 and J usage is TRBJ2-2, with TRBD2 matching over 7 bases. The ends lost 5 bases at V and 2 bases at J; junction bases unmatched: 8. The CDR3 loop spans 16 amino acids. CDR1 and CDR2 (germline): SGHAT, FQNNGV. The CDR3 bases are TGTGCCAGCAGCCAGTGGGCGGGAGCAAACACCGGGGAGCTGTTTTTT. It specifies CASSQWAGANTGELFF.

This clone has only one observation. The CDR3 loop reads CASTQLAAAYEQYF. The CDR3 region has the DNA TGTGCCAGCACCCAACTAGCGGCCGCCTACGAGCAGTACTTC. The chain links TRBV28 to TRBJ2-7; 8 positions match TRBD2. The CDR3 loop spans 14 amino acids. Unmatched junction bases numbered 7, after V lost 7 bases and J lost 2 bases. Germline lookup yields CDR1 MDHEN and CDR2 SYDVKM.

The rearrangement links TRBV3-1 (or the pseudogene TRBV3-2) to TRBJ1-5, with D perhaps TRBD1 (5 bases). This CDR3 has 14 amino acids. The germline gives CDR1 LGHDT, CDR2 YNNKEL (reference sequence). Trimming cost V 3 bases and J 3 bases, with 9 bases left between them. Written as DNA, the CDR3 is TGTGCCAGCAGCCACGGGGGTGTCAATCAGCCCCAGCATTTT. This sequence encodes CASSHGGVNQPQHF.

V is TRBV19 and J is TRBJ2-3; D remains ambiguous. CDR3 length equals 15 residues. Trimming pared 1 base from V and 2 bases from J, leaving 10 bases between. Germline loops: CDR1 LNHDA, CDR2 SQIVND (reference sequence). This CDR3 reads CASSIGGVYTDTQYF. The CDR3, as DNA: TGTGCCAGTAGTATAGGAGGAGTATACACAGATACGCAGTATTTT.

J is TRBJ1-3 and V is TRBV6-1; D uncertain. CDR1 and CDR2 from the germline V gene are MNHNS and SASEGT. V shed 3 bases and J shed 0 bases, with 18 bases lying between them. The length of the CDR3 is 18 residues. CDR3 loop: CASSDSMRAPGSGNTIYF. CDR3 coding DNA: TGTGCCAGCAGTGACAGTATGAGGGCGCCGGGCTCTGGAAACACCATATATTTT.

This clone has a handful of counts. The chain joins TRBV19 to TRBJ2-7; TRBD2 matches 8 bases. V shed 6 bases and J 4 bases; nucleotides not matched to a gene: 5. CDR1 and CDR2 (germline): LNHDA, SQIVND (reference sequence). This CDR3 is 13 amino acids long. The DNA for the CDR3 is TGTGCCAGTAGCTTAGCGGGGATGTACGAGCAGTACTTC. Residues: CASSLAGMYEQYF.